This note documents a single TCR beta chain sequence. Its antigen is still unknown. No per-base quality is available; no much larger clone lies one base away. This beta chain is an unintended read in a library built for alpha chains; its size means little. This sample is part of a study of HIV-infected patients and healthy controls (dated by TCRdb to the mid-2010s). Describing the broader study: After three months of therapy, CD4 counts in about 90% of the 16 patients increased to a modest but significant degree while remaining below normal ranges. CD8 counts showed no consistent shift during early therapy, whereas the CD4:CD8 ratio rose slightly. Viral load fell below detection in about 65% of the 16 patients by the second bleed and in all patients following a further year of therapy. Overall T-cell lymphocytopenia was not observed in the patients, and no significant difference from controls was found in total CDR3 counts per chain. Whether deep TCR repertoire sequencing of small blood samples from HIV patients could capture immune perturbation and reconstitution was tested in the study. What the authors observed across the whole study: The use of whole blood limited sequencing depth and precluded separation of the dynamics of distinct T-cell subpopulations. Size-matched repertoire data did not replicate the apparent post-therapy recovery of the Gini index in HIV-infected patients. HIV-infected repertoires showed significantly elevated mean Gini indices relative to controls, which possibly reflects oligoclonality. Most CMV-associated CDR3s became more frequent during therapy, although their change was not significant, whereas HIV-associated CDR3s showed a significant decrease in frequency. Mean usage differed significantly between HIV-infected patients and controls for eight alpha and eight beta V genes. Alpha-chain CDR3s from MAIT cells occurred at high frequency in healthy controls but were severely depleted in HIV+ repertoires. The observed differences in diversity were not explained by the slight differences in age and sex profiles between the study cohorts. Processing included only sixteen HIV-infected individuals, and this was regarded by the authors as a major limit on how widely the findings apply. The pairing of alpha and beta chains was not determined in the samples. Differing numbers of distinct sequences in patients and controls hindered comparison, and size-matching assigned excessive weight to rare events in the HIV-infected data. HLA typing of donors was not performed in the study. Both the Jaccard index and the count of highly shared sequences showed that healthy controls shared more CDR3s between individuals than HIV+ patients did. Compared with untreated HIV+ repertoires, healthy control repertoires had roughly threefold more distinct CDR3s and higher Shannon diversity.

Since whole blood was used without any cell fractionation, the repertoire reflected all peripheral T cells in unsorted form. An approximately 2.3 ml sample of peripheral blood was drawn into Tempus tubes for RNA extraction. HIV-infected adults not yet given antiretroviral therapy and scheduled to start treatment were recruited, and the first sixteen eligible patients underwent processing. Enrollment excluded patients who had febrile or AIDS-related illness, tumors, hepatitis B or C coinfection, immunomodulatory therapy, recent vaccination or treatment interruptions. Residual genomic DNA was removed with the TURBO-DNase kit and globin mRNA was depleted with GLOBINclear. Just before antiretroviral therapy was started, pretreatment blood was collected from HIV-infected patients. SuperScript III was used to reverse transcribe 500 ng RNA with primers targeting the alpha and beta constant regions. Separate libraries for the alpha and beta chains were generated through chain-specific third strand synthesis that incorporated multiplexing indices. In the protocol, all rearrangements within a chain were amplified with a single primer pair so that primer bias was avoided, and molecular barcodes were added to each cDNA molecule. The SP2 sequencing primer site and a random hexamer were carried on a 5' RACE adapter, to which purified cDNA was joined by T4 RNA Ligase 1. With slow temperature ramps used to favor optimal annealing, second strand synthesis was primed from the SP2 site with Phusion polymerase. Joined together, two random hexamer sequences that had both been added before amplification formed the 12-nucleotide barcode of each molecule. P5 and P7 adapter elements plus a second index were added in a short first PCR, which was followed by a roughly 25-cycle amplification PCR with P5s and P7 primers. A total of 25 to 30 PCR cycles were applied to the libraries, which were quantified on a Qubit, sized on a Bioanalyzer, and diluted to about 4 nM. Normalized libraries were sequenced on an Illumina MiSeq with 2 x 250 paired-end kits. Reverse transcription reactions were cleaned up on MinElute columns and eluted into approximately 10 ul Tris-Cl. Adapter ligations ran for around 25 hours at 16 degrees C and were afterwards cleaned with AMPure XP beads at a 1:1 ratio. The original pipeline was this. A modified Decombinator that output V, J, insert and barcode information was used to process the demultiplexed FASTQ files. Sequences that shared a barcode but differed from the dominant sequence were treated as errors and discarded, and barcodes were clustered at Levenshtein distance 3 and counted to estimate the original cDNA molecules. The R packages ineq, vegan, igraph and RCytoscape were used for downstream analyses, together with IMGT nomenclature and CDR3 definitions. To avoid skew from clonal expansion, each TCR was counted once, and V gene usage was computed over distinct sequences. Whenever two unique CDR3 amino acid sequences within a donor differed by a single Levenshtein edit, similarity networks linked them. Published HIV-specific CDR3s (around 100 alpha, 702 beta) and CMV-specific CDR3s (around 12 alpha, around 240 beta) were compiled and searched for in the repertoires. It was shown by random subsampling to size-matched repertoires that the decreased diversity of patients was not caused by their lower sequence numbers. The public sequencing data were trimmed at Q25 with fastp and processed into clonotypes with MiXCR by TCRdb, which kept only in-frame beta chains. Entries are consolidated by CDR3 protein sequence, retaining the most common genes and DNA. TCRdb's processing, not the authors', yielded these V and J calls. In this sample the table shows hundreds of distinct CDR3 sequences, 72% of which occur a single time. 25% of the sample rests with the top ten.

The germline V gene (reference sequence) sets CDR1 to SEHNR and CDR2 to FQNEAQ. The CDR3, cysteine through phenylalanine, is 11 amino acids long. Only the CDR3 portion is preserved as DNA: 33 bases, with reading frame beginning at the first base. V lost 5 bases and J lost 7 bases; the stretch between them is 9 bases long. The input for sequencing was blood, taken before antiretroviral therapy. The V and J genes are TRBV7-9 and TRBJ2-7, with the D gene not clear enough to name. The TCR was taken from an adult with HIV infection. The sequenced DNA is TGTGCCAGCAGCGAAGACTGGGAGCAGTACTTC. Its protein reads: CASSEDWEQYF.